The 7 T cell receptor beta chains below were found in one sample sequenced in a study of shared clonotypes between healthy human individuals. Sequencing was performed with immunoSEQ multiplex PCR; in TCRdb, only in-frame clones are kept and a portion is missing. The sample shows some 900,000 clones, 60% to 85% of them seen only once. The sample consisted of memory CD4+ T cells sorted from blood. Documented subset: CD45RA-negative fraction. The receptors here all came from a young man in good health.

J is TRBJ2-3 and V is TRBV7-9; TRBD2 matches at 8 bases. CDR1 is SEHNR and CDR2 is FQNEAQ in the germline V gene (reference sequence). J was trimmed by 0 bases and V by 5 bases; bases with no gene match: 4. This CDR3 has 15 amino acids. Here the CDR3 reads CASSVGGVSTDTQYF. The CDR3, as DNA: TGTGCCAGCAGCGTCGGGGGGGTGAGCACAGATACGCAGTATTTT.

Many counts were recorded for this clone. V is TRBV7-8 and J is TRBJ2-1; D unclear. This CDR3 has 13 residues. V lost 0 bases, J lost 4 bases, and 4 bases lay in between. CDR1 and CDR2 from the germline V gene are SGHVS and FQNEAQ. In DNA form, the CDR3 reads TGTGCCAGCAGCTTAGCTCAGTACAATGAGCAGTTCTTC. Amino acid sequence: CASSLAQYNEQFF. Variable domain in full (rest from reference TRBV7-8 and TRBJ2-1): GAGVSQSPRYKVAKRGQDVALRCDPISGHVSLFWYQQALGQGPEFLTYFQNEAQLDKSGLPSDRFFAERPEGSVSTLKIQRTQQEDSAVYLCASSLAQYNEQFFGPGTRLTVL.

This clone was counted between two and nine times. The chain uses TRBV30 and TRBJ2-5; D might be TRBD1 or TRBD2, each matching 5 bases. The DNA end is a closer match to TRBJ2-7, so the J assignment may be wrong. Per germline, CDR1 GTSNPN and CDR2 SVGIG (reference sequence). The CDR3 loop spans 15 amino acids. The CDR3 sequence: CACRPPGTREYEQYF. CDR3 DNA: TGTGCCTGTAGACCTCCAGGGACGAGGGAGTACGAGCAGTACTTC.

This clone was seen a handful of times. The genes are TRBV4-2 and TRBJ2-5, with D possibly being TRBD1 or TRBD2 (6 bases each). The CDR3 extends over 15 amino acids. V was trimmed by 4 bases and J by 1 base, leaving 13 bases between them. Germline values: CDR1 LGHNA, CDR2 YNFKEQ. In nucleotides, the CDR3 is TGTGCCAGCAGCCGCACACCGGGGGCCCAAGAGACCCAGTACTTC. As protein: CASSRTPGAQETQYF.

V is TRBV29-1 and J is TRBJ2-7; 7 nucleotides line up with TRBD2. With V trimmed by 4 bases and J by 6 bases, 12 bases remained unmatched. Germline CDR1 SQVTM, CDR2 ANQGSEA. This CDR3 region has 14 residues. The CDR3 here is CSVAASGAVGEQYF. The CDR3 DNA sequence: TGCAGCGTTGCCGCTAGCGGTGCAGTCGGCGAGCAGTACTTC.

CDR3 residues: CASSRDRASHLSGNTIYF. As DNA, the CDR3 is TGTGCCAGCTCGAGAGACAGGGCCTCACACCTCTCTGGAAACACCATATATTTT. V is TRBV18 and J is TRBJ1-3, with TRBD1 matching over 7 bases. V trimming: 6 bases; J trimming: 0 bases; junction bases outside the gene matches: 14. The germline CDR1 and CDR2 sequences are KGHSH and LQKENI. The CDR3 extends over 18 amino acids.

This clone appeared a few times. This chain uses TRBV13 with TRBJ1-1, with D hard to call. Trimming left V 5 bases short and J 1 base short, with 11 bases between. Germline CDR1 is PRHDT and CDR2 is FYEKMQ (reference sequence). The CDR3 consists of 14 residues. In DNA form, the CDR3 reads TGTGCCAGCAGCGATCACCCACGGAACACTGAAGCTTTCTTT. Amino acids: CASSDHPRNTEAFF.